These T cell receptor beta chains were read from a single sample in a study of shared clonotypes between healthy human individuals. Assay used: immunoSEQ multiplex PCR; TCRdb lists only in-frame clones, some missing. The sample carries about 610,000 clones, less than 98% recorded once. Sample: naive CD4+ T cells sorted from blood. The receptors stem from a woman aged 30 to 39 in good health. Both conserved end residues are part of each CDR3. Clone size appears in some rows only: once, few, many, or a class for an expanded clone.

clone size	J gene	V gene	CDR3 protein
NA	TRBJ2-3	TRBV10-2	CASSASGRVITDTQYF
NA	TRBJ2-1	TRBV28	CASSFPGGTSGGNEQFF
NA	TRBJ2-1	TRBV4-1	CASRRSVSENEQFF
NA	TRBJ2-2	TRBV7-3	CASSPGTGFTGELFF
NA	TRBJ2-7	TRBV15	CATSRDPGESYEQYF
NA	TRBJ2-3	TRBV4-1	CASSQSDLGGFSDTQYF
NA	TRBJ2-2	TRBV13	CASSLQLASRIAGELFF
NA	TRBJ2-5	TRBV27	CASRRLSSGGETQYF
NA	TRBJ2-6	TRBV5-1	CASSPAEVGANVLTF
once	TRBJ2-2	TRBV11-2	CASSLGGRGITGELFF
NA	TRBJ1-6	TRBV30	CAWSVRASSGRQDNSPLHF
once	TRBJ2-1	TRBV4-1	CASSQYSGTSTYEQFF
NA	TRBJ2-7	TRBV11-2	CASSPRQIVYEQYF
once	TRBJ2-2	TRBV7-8	CASSLEWARNTGELFF
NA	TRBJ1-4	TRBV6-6	CASSYSTGDPEKLFF
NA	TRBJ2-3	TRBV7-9	CASSLETGATDTQYF
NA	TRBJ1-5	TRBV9	CASSVGQGWNQPQHF
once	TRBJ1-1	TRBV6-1	CASRPGRGGTEAFF
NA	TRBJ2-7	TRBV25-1	CASSVRGTYSGDEQYF
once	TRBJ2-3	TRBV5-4	CASSLDIGRTDTQYF
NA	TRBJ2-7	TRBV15	CATSPEVVRSYEQYF
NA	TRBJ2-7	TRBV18	CASSRAGEQYF
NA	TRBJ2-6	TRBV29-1	CSVAPGQGLSGANVLTF
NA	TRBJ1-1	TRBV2	CASSEGVEAFF
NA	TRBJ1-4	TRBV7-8	CASSLGVHQGADEKLFF
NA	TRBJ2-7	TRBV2	CASSEGGSHNYEQYF
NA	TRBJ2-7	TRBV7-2	CASSQSGRAYEQYF
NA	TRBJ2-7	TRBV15	CATSREREASYEQYF
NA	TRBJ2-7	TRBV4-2	CASSQPGTGTYEQYF
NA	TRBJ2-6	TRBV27	CASRRKTGISGANVLTF
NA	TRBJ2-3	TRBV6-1	CASRSRERADTQYF
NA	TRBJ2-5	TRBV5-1	CASSLGVTGIETQYF
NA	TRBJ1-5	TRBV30	CAWSANHRAPQHF